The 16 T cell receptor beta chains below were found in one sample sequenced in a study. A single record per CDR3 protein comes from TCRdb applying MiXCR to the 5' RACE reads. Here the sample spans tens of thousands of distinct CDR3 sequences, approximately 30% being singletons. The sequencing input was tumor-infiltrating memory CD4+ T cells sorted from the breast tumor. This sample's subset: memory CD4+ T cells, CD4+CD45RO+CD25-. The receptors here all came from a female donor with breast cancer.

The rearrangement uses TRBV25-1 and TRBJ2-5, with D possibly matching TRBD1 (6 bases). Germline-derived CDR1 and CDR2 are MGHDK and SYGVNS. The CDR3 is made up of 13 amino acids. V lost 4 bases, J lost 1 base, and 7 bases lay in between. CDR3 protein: CASSGGGQETQYF. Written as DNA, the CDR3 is TGTGCCAGCAGTGGAGGGGGCCAAGAGACCCAGTACTTC.

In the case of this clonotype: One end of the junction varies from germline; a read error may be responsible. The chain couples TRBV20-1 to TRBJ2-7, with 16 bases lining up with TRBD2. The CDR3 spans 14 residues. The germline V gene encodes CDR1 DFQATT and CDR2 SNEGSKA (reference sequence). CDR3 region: CNADRGLAGGEQYF. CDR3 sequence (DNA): TGCAATGCTGACCGGGGACTAGCGGGGGGGGAGCAGTACTTC.

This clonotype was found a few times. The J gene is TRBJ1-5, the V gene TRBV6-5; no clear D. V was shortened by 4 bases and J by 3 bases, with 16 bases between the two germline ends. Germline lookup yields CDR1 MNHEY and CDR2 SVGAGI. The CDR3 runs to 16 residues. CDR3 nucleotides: TGTGCCAGCAGTTTGGCCCCGGGCCCTTCCAATCAGCCCCAGCATTTT. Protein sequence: CASSLAPGPSNQPQHF.

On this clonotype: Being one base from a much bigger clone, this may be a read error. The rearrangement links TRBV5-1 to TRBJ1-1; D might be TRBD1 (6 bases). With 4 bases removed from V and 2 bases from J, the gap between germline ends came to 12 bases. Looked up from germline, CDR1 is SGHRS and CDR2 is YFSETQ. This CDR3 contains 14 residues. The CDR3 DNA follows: TGCGCCAGCAGCACAGGGACGAGCAACACTGAAGCTTTCTTT. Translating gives CASSTGTSNTEAFF.

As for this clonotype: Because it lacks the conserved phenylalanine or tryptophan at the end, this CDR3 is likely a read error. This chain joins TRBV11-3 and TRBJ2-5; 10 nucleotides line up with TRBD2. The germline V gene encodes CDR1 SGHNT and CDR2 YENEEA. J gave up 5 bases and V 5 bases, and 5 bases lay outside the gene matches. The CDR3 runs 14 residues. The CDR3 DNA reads TGTGCCAGCAGCCTAGCGGGGGATTATGAGACCCAGTACCTC. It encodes CASSLAGDYETQYL.

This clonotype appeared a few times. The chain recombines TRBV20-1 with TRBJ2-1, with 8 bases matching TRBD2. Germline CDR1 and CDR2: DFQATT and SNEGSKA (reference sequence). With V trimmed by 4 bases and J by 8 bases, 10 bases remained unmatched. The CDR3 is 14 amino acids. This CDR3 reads CSAMTSAVGYEQFF. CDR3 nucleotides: TGCAGTGCTATGACTAGCGCCGTAGGGTATGAGCAGTTCTTC.

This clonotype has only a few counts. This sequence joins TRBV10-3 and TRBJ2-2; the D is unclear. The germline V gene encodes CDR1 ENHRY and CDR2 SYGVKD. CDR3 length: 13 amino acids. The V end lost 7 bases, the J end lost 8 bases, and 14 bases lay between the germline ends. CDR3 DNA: TGTGCCATCAAGGAAACCTCATCTGGGGAGCTGTTTTTT. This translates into CAIKETSSGELFF.

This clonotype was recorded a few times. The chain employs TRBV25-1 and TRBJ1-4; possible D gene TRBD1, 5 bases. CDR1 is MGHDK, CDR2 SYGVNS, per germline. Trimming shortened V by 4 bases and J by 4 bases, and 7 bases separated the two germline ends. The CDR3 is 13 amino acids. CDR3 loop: CASSAGNNEKLFF. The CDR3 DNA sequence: TGTGCCAGCAGTGCAGGGAATAATGAAAAACTGTTTTTT.

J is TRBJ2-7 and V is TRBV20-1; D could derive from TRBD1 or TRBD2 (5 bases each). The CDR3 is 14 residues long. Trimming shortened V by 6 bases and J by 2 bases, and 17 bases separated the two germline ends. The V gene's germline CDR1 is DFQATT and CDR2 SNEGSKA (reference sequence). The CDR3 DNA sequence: TGCAGTGCCCGGTTGAAGGGGAGTACCTACGAGCAGTACTTC. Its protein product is CSARLKGSTYEQYF.

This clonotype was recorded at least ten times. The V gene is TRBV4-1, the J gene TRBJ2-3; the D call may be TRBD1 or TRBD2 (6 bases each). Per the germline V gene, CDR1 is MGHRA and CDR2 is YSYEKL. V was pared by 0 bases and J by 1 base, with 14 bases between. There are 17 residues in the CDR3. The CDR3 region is CASSQDRSGAGTDTQYF. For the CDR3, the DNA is TGCGCCAGCAGCCAAGATCGATCGGGGGCTGGCACAGATACGCAGTATTTT.

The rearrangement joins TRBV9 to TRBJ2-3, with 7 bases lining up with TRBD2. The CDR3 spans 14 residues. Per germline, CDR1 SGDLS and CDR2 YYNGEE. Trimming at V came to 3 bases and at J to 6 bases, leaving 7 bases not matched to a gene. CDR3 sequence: CASSGGGGFDTQYF. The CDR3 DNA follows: TGTGCCAGCAGCGGCGGGGGAGGTTTTGATACGCAGTATTTT.

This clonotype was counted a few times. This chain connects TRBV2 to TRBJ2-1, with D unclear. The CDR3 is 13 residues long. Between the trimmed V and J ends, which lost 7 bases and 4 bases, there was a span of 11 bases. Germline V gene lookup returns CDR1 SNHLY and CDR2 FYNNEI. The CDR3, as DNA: TGTGCCAGCACCTTCTACCCTTACAATGAGCAGTTCTTC. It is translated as CASTFYPYNEQFF.

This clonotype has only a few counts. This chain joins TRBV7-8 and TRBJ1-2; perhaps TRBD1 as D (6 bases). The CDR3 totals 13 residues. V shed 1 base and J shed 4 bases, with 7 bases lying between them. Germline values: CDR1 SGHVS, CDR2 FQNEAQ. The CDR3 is CASSLGTAYGYTF. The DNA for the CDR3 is TGTGCCAGCAGCTTAGGGACAGCCTATGGCTACACCTTC.

DNA of the CDR3: TGTGCCAGCAGTGGACAGGGGGCTAACAATCAGCCCCAGCATTTT. Translation gives CASSGQGANNQPQHF. This sequence joins TRBV2 and TRBJ1-5; 10 positions agree with TRBD1. Per germline, CDR1 SNHLY and CDR2 FYNNEI. There are 15 residues in the CDR3. J was trimmed by 3 bases and V by 4 bases; bases with no gene match: 3.

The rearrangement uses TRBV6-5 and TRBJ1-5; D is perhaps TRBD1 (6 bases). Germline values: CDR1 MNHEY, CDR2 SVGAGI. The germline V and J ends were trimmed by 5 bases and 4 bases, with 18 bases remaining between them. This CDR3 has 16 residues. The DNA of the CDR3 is TGTGCCAGCAGTCCCATGGGGGCAGGGGCGAATCAGCCCCAGCATTTT. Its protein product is CASSPMGAGANQPQHF.

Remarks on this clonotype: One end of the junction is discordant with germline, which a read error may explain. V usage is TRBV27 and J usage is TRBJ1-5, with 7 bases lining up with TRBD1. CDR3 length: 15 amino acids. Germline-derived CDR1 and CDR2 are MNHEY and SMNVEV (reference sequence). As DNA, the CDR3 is TGTGCCAGCAGCCGAACAGGGGTAAGCAATAAGCCCCAGAATTTT. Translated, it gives CASSRTGVSNKPQNF.